A single TCR beta chain is shown here with its context. The method was immunoSEQ multiplex PCR; TCRdb's version includes in-frame clones alone and lacks a portion of them. Here the sample spans some 2 million clones, around 96% being singletons. In the naive CD8 group, cells lacked CD45RO and were positively selected for CCR7, so terminally differentiated effector memory CD45RA+ cells were left out. This entry is derived from a study of shared clonotypes between healthy human individuals. This CDR3 has 14 residues. Germline V gene data show CDR1 as MNHNY and CDR2 as SVGAGI (reference sequence). V dropped 4 bases and J dropped 2 bases, with 12 bases sitting between them.

The receptor was isolated from a man between 18 and 29 years old in good health. The chain recombines TRBV6-6 with TRBJ2-7, with D possibly called TRBD1 or TRBD2 (5 bases each). Sequenced input: naive CD8+ T cells sorted from blood. This CDR3 is CASSSRDGTYEQYF. The CDR3 bases are TGTGCCAGCAGTTCCCGGGACGGCACCTACGAGCAGTACTTC.